Each of the 20 T cell receptor beta chains below was sequenced from the same sample in a study of OX40 agonist ivuxolimab in advanced cancers. TCRdb keeps only in-frame clones here, not all; method: immunoSEQ multiplex PCR. Of fewer than 95,000 clones in the sample, around 91% were seen once. The sequences come from CD4+ or CD8+ T cells sorted from blood, collected in a trial of the OX40 agonist ivuxolimab. The receptors were sampled from an adult with an advanced solid tumor such as melanoma, head and neck, liver or kidney cancer.

The V and J genes are TRBV19 and TRBJ1-2, with a possible D match to TRBD1 (5 bases). Germline V lookup: CDR1 LNHDA, CDR2 SQIVND (reference sequence). This CDR3 is 18 amino acids long. V was shortened by 6 bases and J by 5 bases, with 28 bases between the two germline ends. CDR3 region: CASSARQNWGTKGYGYTF. DNA of the CDR3: TGTGCCAGTAGCGCCCGACAAAATTGGGGGACCAAGGGGTATGGCTACACCTTC.

This chain uses TRBV28 with TRBJ2-1; TRBD1 agrees at 8 bases. V shed 4 bases and J 4 bases; nucleotides not matched to a gene: 6. The CDR3 runs to 15 residues. The germline gives CDR1 MDHEN, CDR2 SYDVKM. CDR3: CASSSPGQVYNEQFF. In nucleotides, the CDR3 is TGTGCCAGCAGTTCACCGGGACAGGTGTACAATGAGCAGTTCTTC.

This clone was counted once. This chain uses TRBV15 with TRBJ1-2; weak D call: TRBD1 (5 bases). The V end lost 5 bases, the J end lost 4 bases, and 11 bases lay between the germline ends. The CDR3 consists of 13 residues. Germline CDR1 LNHNV, CDR2 YYDKDF (reference sequence). In nucleotides, the CDR3 is TGTGCCACCAGCCCTGGAGGGACCTATGGCTACACCTTC. Amino acids: CATSPGGTYGYTF. The variable domain in full, with the rest retrieved from reference TRBV15 and TRBJ1-2, is DAMVIQNPRYQVTQFGKPVTLSCSQTLNHNVMYWYQQKSSQAPKLLFHYYDKDFNNEADTPDNFQSRRPNTSFCFLDIRSPGLGDTAMYLCATSPGGTYGYTFGSGTRLTVV.

The chain carries TRBV7-3 and TRBJ2-7; TRBD2 agrees at 7 bases. This CDR3 spans 15 amino acids. Germline CDR1 is SGHTA and CDR2 is FQGTGA. With V trimmed by 5 bases and J by 5 bases, 12 bases remained unmatched. This CDR3 reads CASSPDAGASDEQYF. The CDR3 DNA reads TGTGCCAGCAGCCCCGATGCGGGAGCATCTGACGAGCAGTACTTC.

The CDR3 DNA is TGTGCCAGTAGTATACTAGGGGCAGTGAACACCGGGGAGCTGTTTTTT. This sequence encodes CASSILGAVNTGELFF. The rearrangement links TRBV19 to TRBJ2-2, with D perhaps TRBD1 (5 bases). V was trimmed by 2 bases and J by 1 base, leaving 11 bases between them. CDR1 is LNHDA, CDR2 SQIVND, per germline (reference sequence). This CDR3 has 16 residues.

DNA for the CDR3: TGTGCCAGCAGCGTAGGGCTGGGGGGGGCAGATACGCAGTATTTT. Translating it yields CASSVGLGGADTQYF. The V call is TRBV9, the J call TRBJ2-3, with 7 nucleotides matching TRBD2. The CDR3 totals 15 residues. The V and J ends lost 0 bases and 4 bases, in that order; junction bases with no gene match: 5. The germline V gene encodes CDR1 SGDLS and CDR2 YYNGEE.

J is TRBJ2-2 and V is TRBV15; no reliable D call. V lost 0 bases to trimming and J lost 5 bases, with 7 bases between them. The CDR3 length is 14 residues. Germline V gene lookup returns CDR1 LNHNV and CDR2 YYDKDF (reference sequence). Written as DNA, the CDR3 is TGTGCCACCAGCAGAGATATTGGAACCGGGGAGCTGTTTTTT. Protein: CATSRDIGTGELFF.

The gene calls are TRBV7-2 and TRBJ2-2, with TRBD2 matching over 8 bases. CDR1 is SGHTA and CDR2 is FQGNSA in the germline V gene. V trimming: 5 bases; J trimming: 7 bases; junction bases outside the gene matches: 15. The CDR3 contains 17 residues. CDR3 DNA: TGTGCCAGCAGCCCAGGAGATAGCGGGGTGGAGGTCGGGGAGCTGTTTTTT. It yields the protein CASSPGDSGVEVGELFF.

The J gene is TRBJ2-7, the V gene TRBV7-2; D is possibly TRBD2 (6 bases). V was shortened by 1 base and J by 1 base, with 8 bases between the two germline ends. Looked up from germline, CDR1 is SGHTA and CDR2 is FQGNSA. This CDR3 spans 14 amino acids. CDR3 region: CASSLGGTSYEQYF. Here the CDR3 DNA reads TGTGCCAGCAGCTTAGGGGGGACTTCCTACGAGCAGTACTTC.

To note about this clone: A junction end diverges from the germline sequence, so it may reflect a read error. The chain carries TRBV27 and TRBJ1-2; 7 positions match TRBD1. Per germline, CDR1 MNHEY and CDR2 SMNVEV (reference sequence). The CDR3 length is 13 residues. The CDR3 region has the DNA TGTGTCAGCACCGCGGGACAGCTCTATGGCTACACCTTC. This translates into CVSTAGQLYGYTF.

CDR3 protein: CASSFDSFGGVVEQYF. The CDR3 region has the DNA TGTGCCAGCAGCTTCGACTCCTTTGGAGGAGTGGTCGAGCAGTACTTC. V is TRBV7-2 and J is TRBJ2-7; D may be TRBD2 (5 bases). The CDR3 loop spans 16 amino acids. The ends were cut back, 3 bases at V and 6 bases at J, with 21 bases in the middle. CDR1 and CDR2 from the germline V gene are SGHTA and FQGNSA.

This chain links TRBV6-5 with TRBJ2-2; D is uncertain. Germline V gene data show CDR1 as MNHEY and CDR2 as SVGAGI. There are 11 residues in the CDR3. V lost 5 bases to trimming and J lost 13 bases, with 11 bases between them. CDR3 in amino acids: CASSDNPWLFF. In DNA form, the CDR3 reads TGTGCCAGCAGTGACAATCCCTGGCTGTTTTTT.

The chain carries TRBV28 and TRBJ1-5; TRBD1 aligns across 9 bases. After removal of 7 bases from V and 8 bases from J, the junction contained 9 bases not matched to a gene. CDR1 and CDR2 (germline): MDHEN, SYDVKM. CDR3 size: 14 residues. CDR3: CASTEGQGMKPQHF. In nucleotides, the CDR3 is TGTGCCAGCACCGAAGGACAGGGGATGAAGCCCCAGCATTTT.

This chain connects TRBV7-2 to TRBJ2-5; D is perhaps TRBD2 (5 bases). The germline gives CDR1 SGHTA, CDR2 FQGNSA. This CDR3 has 13 residues. With 5 bases removed from V and 4 bases from J, the gap between germline ends came to 11 bases. This CDR3 is CASSREAGETQYF. The CDR3 nucleotides read TGTGCCAGCAGCCGCGAGGCGGGAGAGACCCAGTACTTC.

The J gene is TRBJ2-3, the V gene TRBV5-5; unclear D gene. The CDR3 is 12 residues long. The V end lost 0 bases, the J end lost 7 bases, and 6 bases lay between the germline ends. Germline CDR1 and CDR2: SGHKS and YYEKEE (reference sequence). In DNA form, the CDR3 reads TGTGCCAGCAGCTTGGAACCGTATACGCAGTATTTT. Translated: CASSLEPYTQYF.

The rearrangement uses TRBV11-3 and TRBJ1-4; weak D call: TRBD1 (6 bases). CDR3 size: 15 residues. Germline loops: CDR1 SGHNT, CDR2 YENEEA. Trimming removed 4 bases at V and 2 bases at J, with 11 bases between. CDR3 in amino acids: CASSWGQGTNEKLFF. DNA of the CDR3: TGTGCCAGCAGCTGGGGTCAGGGGACTAATGAAAAACTGTTTTTT.

The rearrangement uses TRBV6-5 and TRBJ1-2; no definite D call. The CDR3 is made up of 14 amino acids. Germline values: CDR1 MNHEY, CDR2 SVGAGI. V lost 0 bases and J 8 bases, leaving 13 bases between the germline ends. CDR3 nucleotides: TGTGCCAGCAGTTACTCGAGTCCGGCTGGAGGCTACACCTTC. Translating gives CASSYSSPAGGYTF.

This sequence joins TRBV6-1 and TRBJ2-4; D gene ambiguous. Per germline, CDR1 MNHNS and CDR2 SASEGT. The CDR3 spans 14 residues. V was cut by 6 bases and J by 1 base, with 10 bases left in between. The CDR3 protein is CASSRTSAKNIQYF. For the CDR3, the DNA is TGTGCCAGCAGCCGAACATCCGCCAAAAACATTCAGTACTTC.

Only one count was recorded for this clone. The CDR3 DNA reads TGTGCCAGCAGCTTAGGGTTAGCGGAAGAGACCCAGTACTTC. It encodes CASSLGLAEETQYF. The rearrangement uses TRBV11-2 and TRBJ2-5, with a weak D call TRBD2 (6 bases). CDR1 and CDR2 from the germline V gene are SGHAT and FQNNGV. V lost 1 base and J lost 3, with 9 bases in between. The CDR3 extends over 14 amino acids.

The CDR3 here is CASSQGQGRYYEQYF. The CDR3 DNA is TGTGCCAGCAGCCAAGGACAGGGCCGATACTACGAGCAGTACTTC. This chain uses TRBV14 with TRBJ2-7, with 7 positions matching TRBD1. This CDR3 has 15 amino acids. Germline-derived CDR1 and CDR2 are SGHDN and FVKESK. After removal of 1 base from V and 3 bases from J, the junction contained 6 bases not matched to a gene.